Listed here are 24 T cell receptor beta chains from one sample, sequenced in a study of blood T cell repertoires in COVID-19. This table comes from immunoSEQ multiplex PCR, and its TCRdb copy is limited to in-frame clones, with some not included. Of fewer than 250,000 clones listed, 83% are singletons. The specimen was peripheral blood. These receptors all come from a woman aged 45-60 years with acute or convalescent COVID-19.

The sample holds a few counts of this clone. The chain combines TRBV6-5 with TRBJ1-1, with D tentatively TRBD1 (6 bases). Trimming removed 8 bases from V and 3 bases from J, with 16 bases in between. Germline V gene data show CDR1 as MNHEY and CDR2 as SVGAGI. The length of the CDR3 is 14 residues. The CDR3 protein is CASRKDSIYTEAFF. CDR3 sequence (DNA): TGTGCCAGCCGTAAGGACAGTATTTACACTGAAGCTTTCTTT.

V and J are TRBV24-1 and TRBJ1-2; D gene uncertain. The CDR3 runs 15 residues. Germline V CDR1 and CDR2: KGHDR, SFDVKD. The V end was cut by 2 bases, the J end by 4 bases, with 13 bases between. The CDR3 DNA reads TGTGCCACCAGTGATTCCAAGCCTTTTGGCTATGGCTACACCTTC. Translated: CATSDSKPFGYGYTF.

The chain links TRBV19 to TRBJ2-3, with 8 bases fitting TRBD2. The V and J ends lost 11 bases and 1 base, in that order; junction bases with no gene match: 2. Germline CDR1 reads LNHDA; CDR2 reads SQIVND (reference sequence). This CDR3 is 12 amino acids long. In DNA form, the CDR3 reads TGTGCCGGAGCGGGGGGCACAGATACGCAGTATTTT. It yields the protein CAGAGGTDTQYF.

CDR3 loop: CATSRKFRDRGGPLAVNEQFF. The CDR3 DNA sequence: TGTGCCACCAGCAGGAAATTCCGGGACAGGGGAGGTCCACTAGCGGTTAATGAGCAGTTCTTC. This chain connects TRBV15 to TRBJ2-1; 10 bases align to TRBD1. This CDR3 has 21 residues. CDR1 is LNHNV, CDR2 YYDKDF, per germline (reference sequence). V shed 3 bases and J 7 bases; nucleotides not matched to a gene: 24.

The J gene is TRBJ1-5, the V gene TRBV2; D uncertain. Trimming pared 3 bases from V and 1 base from J, leaving 10 bases between. This CDR3 is built from 15 residues. Germline values: CDR1 SNHLY, CDR2 FYNNEI. CDR3 DNA: TGTGCCAGCAGTGACGAGTATCCGAGCAATCAGCCCCAGCATTTT. It encodes CASSDEYPSNQPQHF. The full variable domain, with the rest looked up from reference TRBV2 and TRBJ1-5, is EPEVTQTPSHQVTQMGQEVILRCVPISNHLYFYWYRQILGQKVEFLVSFYNNEISEKSEIFDDQFSVERPDGSNFTLKIRSTKLEDSAMYFCASSDEYPSNQPQHFGDGTRLSIL.

The chain links TRBV10-1 to TRBJ2-7; D remains unclear. Per the germline V gene, CDR1 is WNHNN and CDR2 is SYGVQD (reference sequence). The ends were cut back, 3 bases at V and 4 bases at J, with 19 bases in the middle. The CDR3 extends over 16 amino acids. The chain's CDR3 is CASSDSSWQAKYEQYF. The CDR3 DNA reads as TGCGCCAGCAGTGATAGTTCTTGGCAGGCGAAATACGAGCAGTACTTC.

The rearrangement joins TRBV19 to TRBJ1-5, with D perhaps TRBD1 (6 bases). The CDR3 is made up of 16 amino acids. Germline-derived CDR1 and CDR2 are LNHDA and SQIVND (reference sequence). V was trimmed by 6 bases and J by 1 base, leaving 16 bases between them. This CDR3 reads CASRDVRQGSNQPQHF. DNA of the CDR3: TGTGCCAGTAGAGACGTTCGTCAGGGGAGCAATCAGCCCCAGCATTTT.

This chain joins TRBV7-9 and TRBJ2-7; 10 bases match TRBD1. V lost 5 bases and J lost 2; bases outside the gene matches: 6. Germline V gene lookup returns CDR1 SEHNR and CDR2 FQNEAQ (reference sequence). The CDR3 consists of 15 residues. CDR3: CASSPRGQGAYEQYF. The CDR3 coding sequence is TGTGCCAGCAGCCCCAGAGGACAGGGGGCCTACGAGCAGTACTTC.

The chain joins TRBV6-5 to TRBJ2-7; D is perhaps TRBD2 (6 bases). The germline CDR1 and CDR2 sequences are MNHEY and SVGAGI. V dropped 6 bases and J dropped 2 bases, with 11 bases sitting between them. CDR3 length: 13 residues. CDR3 region: CASSLSGTYEQYF. CDR3 sequence (DNA): TGTGCCAGCAGCCTTAGCGGTACCTACGAGCAGTACTTC.

V usage is TRBV12-5 and J usage is TRBJ2-7, with D unresolved. V was cut by 4 bases and J by 2 bases, with 12 bases left in between. Germline CDR1 is LGHNT and CDR2 is FRNRAP. CDR3 length equals 14 residues. The chain's CDR3 is CASGSAAETYEQYF. CDR3 nucleotide sequence: TGTGCTAGTGGTTCCGCGGCGGAGACCTACGAGCAGTACTTC.

The V call is TRBV19, the J call TRBJ2-7, with 7 bases that match TRBD2. The V and J ends lost 3 bases and 7 bases, in that order; junction bases with no gene match: 9. The CDR3 sequence is 14 residues long. The germline CDR1 and CDR2 sequences are LNHDA and SQIVND (reference sequence). CDR3 protein: CASSMGGNALEQYF. DNA of the CDR3: TGTGCCAGTAGTATGGGGGGGAATGCCTTGGAGCAGTACTTC.

J is TRBJ2-7 and V is TRBV10-1; a possible D gene is TRBD1 (5 bases). Trimming removed 10 bases from V and 3 bases from J, with 22 bases in between. This CDR3 is 15 amino acids long. CDR1 and CDR2 (germline): WNHNN, SYGVQD (reference sequence). The CDR3 loop is CATTPPGQGYYEQYF. CDR3 in DNA: TGCGCCACCACTCCCCCTGGGCAGGGTTACTACGAGCAGTACTTC.

The CDR3 loop reads CATSDLGDRGQETQYF. The CDR3 region has the DNA TGTGCCACCAGTGATCTGGGGGACAGGGGGCAAGAGACCCAGTACTTC. This chain joins TRBV24-1 and TRBJ2-5; TRBD1 matches at 11 bases. Trimming cost V 3 bases and J 2 bases; bases outside gene matches: 4. Germline V CDR1 and CDR2: KGHDR, SFDVKD. This CDR3 is 16 amino acids long.

This chain joins TRBV7-3 and TRBJ1-1; D is perhaps TRBD1 (6 bases). The CDR3 loop spans 14 amino acids. The germline V and J ends were trimmed by 1 base and 5 bases, with 11 bases remaining between them. The germline CDR1 and CDR2 sequences are SGHTA and FQGTGA. The CDR3 region has the DNA TGTGCCAGCAGCTTAATAGGGGGAGGGACTGAAGCTTTCTTT. It specifies CASSLIGGGTEAFF.

This clone was observed a handful of times. V and J are TRBV4-2 and TRBJ2-2; 9 bases fit TRBD2. V lost 0 bases and J lost 1; bases outside the gene matches: 6. Germline V gives CDR1 LGHNA, CDR2 YNFKEQ. The CDR3 has 18 amino acids. The CDR3 DNA reads TGTGCCAGCAGCCAAGATAAGCCGACTAGCGGGAACACCGGGGAGCTGTTTTTT. This gives the protein CASSQDKPTSGNTGELFF.

This clone was detected once. V and J are TRBV15 and TRBJ2-1, with TRBD1 matching 8 bases. The trim removed 4 bases at V and 7 bases at J, leaving 6 bases unmatched. The CDR3 runs to 14 residues. In germline, CDR1 is LNHNV, CDR2 YYDKDF (reference sequence). CDR3 sequence (DNA): TGTGCCACCAGCACGGCAGGGGGCGGGAATGAGCAGTTCTTC. It translates to CATSTAGGGNEQFF.

This clone has only a few counts. The V and J genes are TRBV19 and TRBJ1-2; D is undetermined. Germline-derived CDR1 and CDR2 are LNHDA and SQIVND (reference sequence). V gave up 4 bases and J gave up 1 base, with 4 bases separating them. The CDR3 totals 12 residues. CDR3 protein: CASSSGNYGYTF. CDR3 bases: TGTGCCAGTAGTAGCGGTAACTATGGCTACACCTTC.

The gene calls are TRBV5-6 and TRBJ2-5; 10 positions match TRBD2. CDR1 SGHDT and CDR2 YYEEEE come from the germline V gene. This CDR3 has 16 amino acids. The junction had 9 bases not matched to a gene; V was cut back by 2 bases and J by 5 bases. CDR3 sequence: CASSFLGTSVEETQYF. Here the CDR3 DNA reads TGTGCCAGCAGCTTCCTGGGGACTAGCGTAGAGGAGACCCAGTACTTC.

The chain joins TRBV24-1 to TRBJ2-1; D call uncertain. V was pared by 6 bases and J by 2 bases, with 10 bases between. The CDR3 has 14 amino acids. The germline CDR1 and CDR2 sequences are KGHDR and SFDVKD. The CDR3 DNA reads TGTGCCACCAGTCCTTCGGTGGCCTACAATGAGCAGTTCTTC. Translated, it gives CATSPSVAYNEQFF.

This rearrangement joins TRBV7-2 to TRBJ2-7, with 14 bases that match TRBD2. The CDR3 covers 15 residues. The junction had 4 bases not matched to a gene; V was cut back by 5 bases and J by 4 bases. The V gene's germline CDR1 is SGHTA and CDR2 FQGNSA. The CDR3 protein is CASSLGTSGSYEQYF. CDR3 coding DNA: TGTGCCAGCAGCCTCGGGACTAGCGGGAGTTACGAGCAGTACTTC. Full variable domain (remainder filled in from reference TRBV7-2 and TRBJ2-7): GAGVSQSPSNKVTEKGKDVELRCDPISGHTALYWYRQSLGQGLEFLIYFQGNSAPDKSGLPSDRFSAERTGGSVSTLTIQRTQQEDSAVYLCASSLGTSGSYEQYFGPGTRLTVT.

This clone occurred a few times. The rearrangement uses TRBV28 and TRBJ1-6; D is perhaps TRBD1 (5 bases). V shed 2 bases and J shed 10 bases, with 12 bases lying between them. Germline V gene lookup returns CDR1 MDHEN and CDR2 SYDVKM. This CDR3 region has 14 residues. This CDR3 reads CASSLSQGISPLHF. The DNA of the CDR3 is TGTGCCAGCAGTTTAAGTCAGGGCATCTCACCCCTCCACTTT.

This clone has only a few counts. The rearrangement links TRBV15 to TRBJ1-5; TRBD1 might be the D (5 bases). V shed 0 bases and J shed 5 bases, with 11 bases lying between them. The germline gives CDR1 LNHNV, CDR2 YYDKDF (reference sequence). The CDR3 is made up of 15 amino acids. In DNA form, the CDR3 reads TGTGCCACCAGCAGAGAAAGACAGATTTATCAGCCCCAGCATTTT. Its protein product is CATSRERQIYQPQHF.

This chain links TRBV24-1 with TRBJ2-1, with 11 bases aligning to TRBD1. There are 17 residues in the CDR3. Trimming removed 0 bases from V and 6 bases from J; junction bases left unmatched: 6. Germline CDR1 KGHDR, CDR2 SFDVKD. The CDR3 sequence: CATSDLGSGTGGNEQFF. Written as DNA, the CDR3 is TGTGCCACCAGTGATTTGGGATCCGGGACAGGGGGCAATGAGCAGTTCTTC.

This rearrangement joins TRBV7-6 to TRBJ2-5; 10 bases align to TRBD2. The CDR3 runs to 15 residues. CDR1 and CDR2 (germline): SGHVS, FNYEAQ. Trimming at V came to 5 bases and at J to 4 bases, leaving 7 bases not matched to a gene. The CDR3, as DNA: TGTGCCAGCAGCCTCTCTAGCGGGAGTTCAGAGACCCAGTACTTC. It is translated as CASSLSSGSSETQYF.